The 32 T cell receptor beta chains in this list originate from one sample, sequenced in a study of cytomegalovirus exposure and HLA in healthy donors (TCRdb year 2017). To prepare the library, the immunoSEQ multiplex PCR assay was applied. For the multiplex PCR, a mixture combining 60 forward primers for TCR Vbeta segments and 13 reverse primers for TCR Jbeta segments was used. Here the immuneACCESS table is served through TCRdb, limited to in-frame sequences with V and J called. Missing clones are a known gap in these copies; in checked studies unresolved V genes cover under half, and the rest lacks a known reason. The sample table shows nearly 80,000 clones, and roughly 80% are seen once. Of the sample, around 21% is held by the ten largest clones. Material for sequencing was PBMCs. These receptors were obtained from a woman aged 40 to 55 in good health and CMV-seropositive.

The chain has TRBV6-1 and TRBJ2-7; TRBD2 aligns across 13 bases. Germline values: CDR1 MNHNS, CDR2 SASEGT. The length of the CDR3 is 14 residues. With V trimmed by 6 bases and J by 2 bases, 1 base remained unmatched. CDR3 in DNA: TGTGCCAGCAGGGGACTAGCGGGGCCCTACGAGCAGTACTTC. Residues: CASRGLAGPYEQYF.

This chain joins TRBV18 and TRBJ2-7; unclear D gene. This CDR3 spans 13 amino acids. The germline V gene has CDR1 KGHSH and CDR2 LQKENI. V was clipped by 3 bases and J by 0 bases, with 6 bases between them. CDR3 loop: CASSPGPSYEQYF. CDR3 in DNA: TGTGCCAGCTCACCTGGGCCCTCCTACGAGCAGTACTTC.

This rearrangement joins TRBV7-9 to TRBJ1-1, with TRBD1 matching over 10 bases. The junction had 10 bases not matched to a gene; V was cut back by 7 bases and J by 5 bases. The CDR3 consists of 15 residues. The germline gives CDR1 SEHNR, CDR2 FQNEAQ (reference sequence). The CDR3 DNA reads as TGTGCCAGCACCCAGACAGGGGGCGTTTGGACTGAAGCTTTCTTT. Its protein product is CASTQTGGVWTEAFF.

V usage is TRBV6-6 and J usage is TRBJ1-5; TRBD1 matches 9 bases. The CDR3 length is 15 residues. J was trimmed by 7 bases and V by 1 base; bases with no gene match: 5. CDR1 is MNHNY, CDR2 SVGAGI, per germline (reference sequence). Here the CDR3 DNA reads TGTGCCAGCAGTTACTTGGGGACAGGGAGACAGCCCCAGCATTTT. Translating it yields CASSYLGTGRQPQHF.

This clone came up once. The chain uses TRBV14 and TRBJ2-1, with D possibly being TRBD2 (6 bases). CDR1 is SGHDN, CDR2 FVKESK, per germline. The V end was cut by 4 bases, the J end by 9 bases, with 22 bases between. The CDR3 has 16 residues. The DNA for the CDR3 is TGTGCCAGCAGCCCCGAGACTGTAAGGGAGGAGGGTGAGCAGTTCTTC. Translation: CASSPETVREEGEQFF.

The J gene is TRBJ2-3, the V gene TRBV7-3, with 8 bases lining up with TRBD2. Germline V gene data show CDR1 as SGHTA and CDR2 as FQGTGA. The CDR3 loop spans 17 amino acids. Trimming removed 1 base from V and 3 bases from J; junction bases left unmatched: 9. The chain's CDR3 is CASSLISAGGGTDTQYF. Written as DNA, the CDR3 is TGTGCCAGCAGCTTAATATCGGCGGGGGGCGGGACAGATACGCAGTATTTT.

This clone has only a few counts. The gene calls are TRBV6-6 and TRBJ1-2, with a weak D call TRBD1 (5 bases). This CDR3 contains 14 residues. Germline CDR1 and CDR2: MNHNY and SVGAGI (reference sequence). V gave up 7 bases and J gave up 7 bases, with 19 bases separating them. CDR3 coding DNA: TGTGCCAGCAAAGAGGCAGGGAAGCTCGGTGGCTACACCTTC. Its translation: CASKEAGKLGGYTF.

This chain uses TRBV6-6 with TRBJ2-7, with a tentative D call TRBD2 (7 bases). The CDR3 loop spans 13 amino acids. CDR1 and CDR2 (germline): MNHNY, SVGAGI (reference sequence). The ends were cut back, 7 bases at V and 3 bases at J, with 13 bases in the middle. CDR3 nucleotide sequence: TGTGCCAGCAAGGGGGGGGGAGACTACGAGCAGTACTTC. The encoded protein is CASKGGGDYEQYF.

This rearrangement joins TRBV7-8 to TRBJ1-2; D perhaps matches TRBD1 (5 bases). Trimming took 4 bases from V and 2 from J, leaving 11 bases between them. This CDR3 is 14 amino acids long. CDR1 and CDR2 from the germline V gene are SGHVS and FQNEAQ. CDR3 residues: CASSSSRVNYGYTF. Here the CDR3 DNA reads TGTGCCAGCAGCTCCAGCAGGGTGAACTATGGCTACACCTTC.

CDR3 protein: CSVPAGESGGYTF. The CDR3, as DNA: TGCAGCGTGCCCGCGGGAGAGTCAGGCGGCTACACCTTC. The rearrangement uses TRBV29-1 and TRBJ1-2; D remains unclear. The CDR3 spans 13 residues. The germline V gene has CDR1 SQVTM and CDR2 ANQGSEA. The ends were cut back, 6 bases at V and 8 bases at J, with 19 bases in the middle.

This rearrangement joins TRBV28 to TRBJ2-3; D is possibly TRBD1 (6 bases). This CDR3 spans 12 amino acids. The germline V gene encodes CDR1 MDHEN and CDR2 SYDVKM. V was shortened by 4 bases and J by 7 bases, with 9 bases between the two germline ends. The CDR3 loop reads CASSSDSYTQYF. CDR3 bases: TGTGCCAGCAGTTCGGACAGCTATACGCAGTATTTT.

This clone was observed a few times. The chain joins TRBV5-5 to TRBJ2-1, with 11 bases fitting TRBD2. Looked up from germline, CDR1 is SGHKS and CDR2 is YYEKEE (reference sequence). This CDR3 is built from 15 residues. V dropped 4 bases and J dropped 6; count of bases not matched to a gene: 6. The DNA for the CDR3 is TGTGCCAGCAGCCGTATAGCGGGGGGGCCCAATGAGCAGTTCTTC. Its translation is CASSRIAGGPNEQFF.

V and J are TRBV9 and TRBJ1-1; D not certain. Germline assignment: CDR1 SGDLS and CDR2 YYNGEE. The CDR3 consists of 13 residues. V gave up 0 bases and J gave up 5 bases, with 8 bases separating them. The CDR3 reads CASSVAPRTEAFF. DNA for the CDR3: TGTGCCAGCAGCGTAGCTCCCCGGACTGAAGCTTTCTTT.

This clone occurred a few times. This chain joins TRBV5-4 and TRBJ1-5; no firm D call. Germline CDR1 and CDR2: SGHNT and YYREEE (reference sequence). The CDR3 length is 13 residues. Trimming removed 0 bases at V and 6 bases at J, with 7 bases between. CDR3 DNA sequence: TGTGCCAGCAGCTTGGGGGCAACTCAGCCCCAGCATTTT. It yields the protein CASSLGATQPQHF.

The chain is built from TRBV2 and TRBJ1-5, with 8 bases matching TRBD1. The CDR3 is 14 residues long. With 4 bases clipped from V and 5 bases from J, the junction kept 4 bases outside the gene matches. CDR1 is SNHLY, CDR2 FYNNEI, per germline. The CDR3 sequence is CASSAGRGHQPQHF. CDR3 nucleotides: TGTGCCAGCAGTGCGGGCAGGGGGCATCAGCCCCAGCATTTT.

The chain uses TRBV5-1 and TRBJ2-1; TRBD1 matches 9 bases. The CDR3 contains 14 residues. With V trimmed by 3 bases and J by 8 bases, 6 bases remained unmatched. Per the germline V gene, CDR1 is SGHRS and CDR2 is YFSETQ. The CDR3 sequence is CASSYGTGYDEQFF. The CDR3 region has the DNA TGCGCCAGCAGCTACGGGACAGGGTACGATGAGCAGTTCTTC.

Here the CDR3 DNA reads TGTGCCAGCAGTGAGGACAGGAAGAAAAACACCGGGGAGCTGTTTTTT. Encoded protein: CASSEDRKKNTGELFF. The chain employs TRBV2 and TRBJ2-2; TRBD1 aligns across 7 bases. Germline loops: CDR1 SNHLY, CDR2 FYNNEI. V was pared by 3 bases and J by 2 bases, with 6 bases of the junction left unmatched. The CDR3 extends over 16 amino acids. Together with reference TRBV2 and TRBJ2-2, the CDR3 gives the full variable domain: EPEVTQTPSHQVTQMGQEVILRCVPISNHLYFYWYRQILGQKVEFLVSFYNNEISEKSEIFDDQFSVERPDGSNFTLKIRSTKLEDSAMYFCASSEDRKKNTGELFFGEGSRLTVL.

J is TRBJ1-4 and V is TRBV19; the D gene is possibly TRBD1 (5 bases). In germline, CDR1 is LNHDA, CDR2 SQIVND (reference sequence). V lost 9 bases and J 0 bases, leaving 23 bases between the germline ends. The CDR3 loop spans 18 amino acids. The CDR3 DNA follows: TGTGCCAGCACCCAGGGCATATCGAGGAGCGCAACTAATGAAAAACTGTTTTTT. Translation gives CASTQGISRSATNEKLFF.

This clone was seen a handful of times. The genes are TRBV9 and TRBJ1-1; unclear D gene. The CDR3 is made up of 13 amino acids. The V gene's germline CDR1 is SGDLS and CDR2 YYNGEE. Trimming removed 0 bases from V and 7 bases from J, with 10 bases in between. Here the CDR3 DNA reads TGTGCCAGCAGCGTAGAATCGAGGAGTGAAGCTTTCTTT. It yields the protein CASSVESRSEAFF.

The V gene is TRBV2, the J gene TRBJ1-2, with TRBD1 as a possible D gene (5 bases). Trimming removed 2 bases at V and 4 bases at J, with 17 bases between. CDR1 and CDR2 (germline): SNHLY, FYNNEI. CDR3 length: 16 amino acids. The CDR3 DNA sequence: TGTGCCAGCAGTGAATCTGACGGGGGTGGGTTCTATGGCTACACCTTC. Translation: CASSESDGGGFYGYTF.

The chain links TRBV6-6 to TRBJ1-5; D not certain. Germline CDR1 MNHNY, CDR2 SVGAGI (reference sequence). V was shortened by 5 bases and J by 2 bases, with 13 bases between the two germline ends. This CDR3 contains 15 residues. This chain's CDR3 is CASSRTAGGNQPQHF. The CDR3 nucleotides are TGTGCCAGCAGTAGGACTGCCGGGGGCAATCAGCCCCAGCATTTT.

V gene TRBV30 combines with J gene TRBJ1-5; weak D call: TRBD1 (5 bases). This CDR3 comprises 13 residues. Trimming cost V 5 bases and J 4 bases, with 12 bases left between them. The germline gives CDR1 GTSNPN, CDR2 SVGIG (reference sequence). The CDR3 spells CAWCSGLNQPQHF. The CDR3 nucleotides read TGTGCCTGGTGTTCAGGGCTGAATCAGCCCCAGCATTTT.

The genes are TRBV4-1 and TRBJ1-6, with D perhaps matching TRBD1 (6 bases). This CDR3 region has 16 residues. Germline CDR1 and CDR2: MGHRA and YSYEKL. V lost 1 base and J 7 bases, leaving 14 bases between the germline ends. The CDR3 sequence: CASSQGPGHSNSPLHF. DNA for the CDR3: TGCGCCAGCAGCCAAGGTCCGGGACATTCGAATTCACCCCTCCACTTT.

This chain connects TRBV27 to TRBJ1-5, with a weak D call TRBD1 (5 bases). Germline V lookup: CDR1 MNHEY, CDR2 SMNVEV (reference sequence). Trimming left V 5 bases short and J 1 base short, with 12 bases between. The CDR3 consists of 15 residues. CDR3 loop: CASSPWGSSNQPQHF. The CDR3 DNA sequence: TGTGCCAGCAGTCCCTGGGGCAGCAGCAATCAGCCCCAGCATTTT.

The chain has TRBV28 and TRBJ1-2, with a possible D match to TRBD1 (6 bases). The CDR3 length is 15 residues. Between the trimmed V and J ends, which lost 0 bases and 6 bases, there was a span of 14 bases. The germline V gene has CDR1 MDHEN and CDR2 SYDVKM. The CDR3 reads CASSLWDSLEDGYTF. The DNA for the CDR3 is TGTGCCAGCAGTTTATGGGACAGCTTAGAGGATGGCTACACCTTC.

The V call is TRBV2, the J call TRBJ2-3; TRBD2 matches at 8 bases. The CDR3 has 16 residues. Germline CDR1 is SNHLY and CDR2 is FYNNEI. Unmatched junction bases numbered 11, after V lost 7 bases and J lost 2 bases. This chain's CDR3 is CASNLRGLAVTDTQYF. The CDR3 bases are TGTGCCAGCAACTTACGAGGACTAGCTGTCACAGATACGCAGTATTTT.

The CDR3 spells CASSLAGGYGDTQYF. CDR3 nucleotide sequence: TGTGCCAGCTCACTCGCGGGTGGTTATGGAGATACGCAGTATTTT. V gene TRBV18 combines with J gene TRBJ2-3, with D possibly matching TRBD2 (5 bases). The CDR3 length is 15 residues. V was clipped by 4 bases and J by 5 bases, with 16 bases between them. CDR1 and CDR2 (germline): KGHSH, LQKENI.

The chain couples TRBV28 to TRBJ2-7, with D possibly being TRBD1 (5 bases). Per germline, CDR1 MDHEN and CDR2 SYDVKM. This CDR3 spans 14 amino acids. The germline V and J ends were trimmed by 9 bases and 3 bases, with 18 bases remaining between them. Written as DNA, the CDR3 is TGTGCCAGTATCCGAGACAGTTTAAGCTACGAGCAGTACTTC. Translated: CASIRDSLSYEQYF.

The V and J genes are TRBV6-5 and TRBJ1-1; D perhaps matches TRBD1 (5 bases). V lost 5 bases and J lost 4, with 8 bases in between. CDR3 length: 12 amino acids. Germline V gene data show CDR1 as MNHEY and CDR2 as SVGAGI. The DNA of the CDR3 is TGTGCCAGCAGTCCCCAGGGCACTGAAGCTTTCTTT. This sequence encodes CASSPQGTEAFF.

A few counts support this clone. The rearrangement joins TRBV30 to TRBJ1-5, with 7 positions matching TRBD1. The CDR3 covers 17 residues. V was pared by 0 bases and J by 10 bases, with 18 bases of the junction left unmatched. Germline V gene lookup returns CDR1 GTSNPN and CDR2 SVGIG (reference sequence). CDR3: CAWSVPHIQGPLNPQHF. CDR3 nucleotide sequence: TGTGCCTGGAGTGTTCCCCATATACAGGGGCCCTTAAACCCCCAGCATTTT.

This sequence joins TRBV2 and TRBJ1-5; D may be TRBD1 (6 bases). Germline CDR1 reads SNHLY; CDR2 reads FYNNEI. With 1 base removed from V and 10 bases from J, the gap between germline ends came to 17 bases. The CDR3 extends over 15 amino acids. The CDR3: CASSEEAGGGRPQHF. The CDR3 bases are TGTGCCAGCAGTGAAGAAGCAGGCGGGGGGCGACCCCAGCATTTT.

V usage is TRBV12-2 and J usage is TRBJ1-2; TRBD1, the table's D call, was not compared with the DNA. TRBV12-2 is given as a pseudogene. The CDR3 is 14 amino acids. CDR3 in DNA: TGTGCAAGTCGCTTAGGTTCAGGGAACTATGGCTACACCTTC. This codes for CASRLGSGNYGYTF.